One and the same sample provided the 21 T cell receptor beta chains below, sequenced in a study of radiation and T cells in renal cell carcinoma. Repertoires were generated with immunoSEQ multiplex PCR, while TCRdb's copy carries only in-frame clones and drops some. The repertoire holds some 100,000 clones, with approximately 80% as singletons. Time point: baseline pretreatment blood. Treatment specified: 15 Gy SBRT to primary tumor, nephrectomy 4 weeks later. The specimen was blood, collected from a patient whose treatment included radiotherapy and nephrectomy. The receptors were gathered from a man in his sixties with renal cell carcinoma.

The V gene is TRBV9, the J gene TRBJ2-3; TRBD2 might be the D (7 bases). Trimming took 0 bases from V and 0 from J, leaving 17 bases between them. This CDR3 region has 18 residues. In germline, CDR1 is SGDLS, CDR2 YYNGEE. The CDR3 reads CASSVAGGGSASTDTQYF. The CDR3 coding sequence is TGTGCCAGCAGCGTAGCTGGGGGCGGGAGTGCTAGCACAGATACGCAGTATTTT.

V is TRBV15 and J is TRBJ2-7; D perhaps matches TRBD1 (6 bases). The CDR3 contains 15 residues. The germline CDR1 and CDR2 sequences are LNHNV and YYDKDF (reference sequence). Trimming took off 0 bases at V and 2 bases at J, with 11 bases between the two ends. CDR3 region: CATSREPTGAYEQYF. The CDR3 DNA is TGTGCCACCAGCAGAGAACCGACAGGTGCCTACGAGCAGTACTTC.

The chain couples TRBV6-5 to TRBJ2-5, with D unresolved. Germline V gene sequence: CDR1 MNHEY, CDR2 SVGAGI. The CDR3 totals 13 residues. The V and J ends lost 6 bases and 6 bases respectively, with 14 bases between them. The CDR3: CASSLRQWQTQYF. The CDR3 DNA sequence: TGTGCCAGCAGCCTCCGACAATGGCAGACCCAGTACTTC.

A remark on this clone: Other DNA sequences in the sample encode the same CDR3. This chain connects TRBV5-1 to TRBJ2-3, with a weak D call TRBD2 (5 bases). Trimming took 0 bases from V and 1 from J, leaving 12 bases between them. The CDR3 has 16 residues. Germline V CDR1 and CDR2: SGHRS, YFSETQ. CDR3 amino acids: CASSLVRGRGTDTQYF. The CDR3 DNA follows: TGCGCCAGCAGCTTGGTACGGGGAAGAGGCACAGATACGCAGTATTTT.

The V call is TRBV11-3, the J call TRBJ2-1, with TRBD2 matching 14 bases. After removal of 5 bases from V and 9 bases from J, the junction contained 6 bases not matched to a gene. The CDR3 consists of 15 residues. The germline gives CDR1 SGHNT, CDR2 YENEEA. The CDR3 reads CASSRGTSGSAEQFF. DNA for the CDR3: TGTGCCAGCAGCCGTGGGACTAGCGGGAGCGCTGAGCAGTTCTTC.

J is TRBJ1-6 and V is TRBV19; 7 bases fit TRBD1. Germline trimming cut 4 bases from V and 14 bases from J; bases unmatched to any gene: 8. CDR3 length: 13 amino acids. In germline, CDR1 is LNHDA, CDR2 SQIVND (reference sequence). The CDR3 loop is CASSTRTGRSLHF. DNA of the CDR3: TGTGCCAGTAGTACCCGGACAGGCAGATCCCTCCACTTT.

This chain joins TRBV6-5 and TRBJ2-3; D remains ambiguous. The germline gives CDR1 MNHEY, CDR2 SVGAGI. V gave up 5 bases and J gave up 2 bases, with 11 bases separating them. The CDR3 contains 14 residues. The CDR3 DNA reads as TGTGCCAGCAGTGCCGCAAGGGACACAGATACGCAGTATTTT. This encodes CASSAARDTDTQYF.

The gene calls are TRBV5-6 and TRBJ2-7; D uncertain. Trimming shortened V by 4 bases and J by 9 bases, and 20 bases separated the two germline ends. Germline lookup yields CDR1 SGHDT and CDR2 YYEEEE. This CDR3 is 14 amino acids long. The CDR3 sequence is CASSLGHPGVGQYF. CDR3 coding DNA: TGTGCCAGCAGCCTCGGCCACCCAGGCGTCGGGCAGTACTTC.

The CDR3 region is CATSRASRGNEKLFF. DNA of the CDR3: TGTGCCACCAGCAGAGCCTCGAGGGGTAATGAAAAACTGTTTTTT. The chain carries TRBV15 and TRBJ1-4, with D perhaps TRBD1 (5 bases). This CDR3 contains 15 residues. In germline, CDR1 is LNHNV, CDR2 YYDKDF (reference sequence). Trimming removed 1 base at V and 4 bases at J, with 10 bases between.

The genes are TRBV6-1 and TRBJ2-5, with D unresolved. Looked up from germline, CDR1 is MNHNS and CDR2 is SASEGT. The CDR3 is 15 amino acids. V was pared by 0 bases and J by 4 bases, with 12 bases between. The chain's CDR3 is CASSEALSGPETQYF. The CDR3 coding sequence is TGTGCCAGCAGTGAAGCGCTGTCAGGCCCAGAGACCCAGTACTTC.

This sequence joins TRBV27 and TRBJ1-1; D is unclear. CDR3 length: 13 amino acids. The V and J ends lost 4 bases and 1 base respectively, with 7 bases between them. Per germline, CDR1 MNHEY and CDR2 SMNVEV (reference sequence). The CDR3 region is CASSWAGNTEAFF. The CDR3 DNA reads TGTGCCAGCAGTTGGGCGGGGAACACTGAAGCTTTCTTT.

The V gene is TRBV10-2, the J gene TRBJ1-6, with TRBD1 as a possible D gene (6 bases). The V and J ends lost 8 bases and 9 bases respectively, with 23 bases between them. CDR1 is WSHSY, CDR2 SAAADI, per germline. This CDR3 comprises 16 residues. CDR3 nucleotide sequence: TGCGCCAGCCCCGTAGGGGACGGCAGGGGAGGTTCACCCCTCCACTTT. Translated: CASPVGDGRGGSPLHF.

This clone was seen a handful of times. V usage is TRBV4-3 and J usage is TRBJ2-7; no clear D. V shed 0 bases and J shed 5 bases, with 11 bases lying between them. This CDR3 contains 14 residues. The V gene's germline CDR1 is LGHNA and CDR2 YSLEER. The CDR3, as DNA: TGCGCCAGCAGCCAAGAGCCCAGGTCGCACGAGCAGTACTTC. This gives the protein CASSQEPRSHEQYF.

The J gene is TRBJ1-2, the V gene TRBV6-6, with D unclear. The CDR3 is 14 residues long. Germline CDR1 MNHNY, CDR2 SVGAGI (reference sequence). V was trimmed by 1 base and J by 2 bases, leaving 8 bases between them. In DNA, the CDR3 is TGTGCCAGCAGTTACTTTGACACAAACTATGGCTACACCTTC. It encodes CASSYFDTNYGYTF.

The chain joins TRBV6-6 to TRBJ1-1, with D uncertain. The CDR3 spans 12 residues. Germline loops: CDR1 MNHNY, CDR2 SVGAGI (reference sequence). Between the trimmed V and J ends, which lost 0 bases and 2 bases, there was a span of 1 base. In DNA, the CDR3 is TGTGCCAGCAGTTACTCTAACACTGAAGCTTTCTTT. Its translation is CASSYSNTEAFF.

The CDR3 DNA follows: TGTGCCAGCGCCGGGGGAGGAAAGACCCAGTACTTC. Protein sequence: CASAGGGKTQYF. The gene calls are TRBV11-2 and TRBJ2-5; tentative D call: TRBD2 (6 bases). Germline V lookup: CDR1 SGHAT, CDR2 FQNNGV. The CDR3 sequence is 12 residues long. Trimming removed 8 bases from V and 6 bases from J, with 13 bases in between.

The chain employs TRBV27 and TRBJ1-2; 7 bases align to TRBD1. The CDR3 is made up of 14 amino acids. In germline, CDR1 is MNHEY, CDR2 SMNVEV (reference sequence). V was pared by 2 bases and J by 7 bases, with 7 bases of the junction left unmatched. CDR3 in amino acids: CASSLEQGVSGYTF. The CDR3 DNA reads TGTGCCAGCAGTTTAGAGCAGGGGGTATCTGGCTACACCTTC.

The genes are TRBV4-1 and TRBJ1-3; D unresolved. Germline lookup yields CDR1 MGHRA and CDR2 YSYEKL. The V end was cut by 4 bases, the J end by 4 bases, with 11 bases between. This CDR3 has 14 amino acids. The CDR3 reads CASSRASVGNTIYF. The CDR3 region has the DNA TGCGCCAGCAGCCGGGCGAGTGTGGGAAACACCATATATTTT.

The chain employs TRBV5-1 and TRBJ2-5, with 16 bases aligning to TRBD2. Trimming cost V 2 bases and J 5 bases; bases outside gene matches: 12. The CDR3 has 19 residues. Germline CDR1 SGHRS, CDR2 YFSETQ. Here the CDR3 reads CASSLPPGLAGGPRETQYF. The CDR3 DNA is TGCGCCAGCAGCTTACCCCCGGGACTAGCGGGAGGGCCGAGGGAGACCCAGTACTTC.

The rearrangement uses TRBV18 and TRBJ2-1; 9 bases align to TRBD2. Trimming took 3 bases from V and 4 from J; bases not matched to a gene: 7. This CDR3 spans 16 amino acids. Per the germline V gene, CDR1 is KGHSH and CDR2 is LQKENI. This CDR3 reads CASSPGRGGSYNEQFF. The CDR3 region has the DNA TGTGCCAGCTCACCGGGGCGGGGGGGCTCGTACAATGAGCAGTTCTTC.

The V call is TRBV18, the J call TRBJ2-2; TRBD1 matches 9 bases. The CDR3 contains 16 residues. CDR1 is KGHSH and CDR2 is LQKENI in the germline V gene. Losses at the gene ends were 4 bases for V and 0 bases for J; bases not matched to a gene: 3. Written as DNA, the CDR3 is TGTGCCAGCTCACAGACAGGGGGTGCGAACACCGGGGAGCTGTTTTTT. This gives the protein CASSQTGGANTGELFF.